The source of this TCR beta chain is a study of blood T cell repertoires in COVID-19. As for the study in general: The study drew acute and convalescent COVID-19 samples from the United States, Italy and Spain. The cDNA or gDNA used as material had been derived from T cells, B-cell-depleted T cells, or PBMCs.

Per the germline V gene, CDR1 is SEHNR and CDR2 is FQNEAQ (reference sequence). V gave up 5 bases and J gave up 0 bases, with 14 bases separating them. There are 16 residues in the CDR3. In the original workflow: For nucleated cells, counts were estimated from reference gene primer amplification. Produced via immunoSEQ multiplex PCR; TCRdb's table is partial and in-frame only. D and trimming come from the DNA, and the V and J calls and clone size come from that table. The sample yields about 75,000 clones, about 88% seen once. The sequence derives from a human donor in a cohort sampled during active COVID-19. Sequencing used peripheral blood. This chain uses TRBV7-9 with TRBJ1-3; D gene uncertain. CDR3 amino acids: CASSPKLTSSGNTIYF. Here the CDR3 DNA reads TGTGCCAGCAGCCCCAAGCTAACTAGCTCTGGAAACACCATATATTTT.